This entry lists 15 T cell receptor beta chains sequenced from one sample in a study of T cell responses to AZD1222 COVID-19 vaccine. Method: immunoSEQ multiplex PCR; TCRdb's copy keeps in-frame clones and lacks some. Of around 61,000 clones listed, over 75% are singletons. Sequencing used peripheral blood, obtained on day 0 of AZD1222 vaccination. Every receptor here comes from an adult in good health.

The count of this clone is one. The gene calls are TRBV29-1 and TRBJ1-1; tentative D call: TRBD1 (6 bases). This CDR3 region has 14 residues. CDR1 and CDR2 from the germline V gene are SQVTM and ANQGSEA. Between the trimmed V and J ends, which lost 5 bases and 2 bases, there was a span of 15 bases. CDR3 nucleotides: TGCAGCGTTCGGCGGGGGGCGCGTAACACTGAAGCTTTCTTT. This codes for CSVRRGARNTEAFF.

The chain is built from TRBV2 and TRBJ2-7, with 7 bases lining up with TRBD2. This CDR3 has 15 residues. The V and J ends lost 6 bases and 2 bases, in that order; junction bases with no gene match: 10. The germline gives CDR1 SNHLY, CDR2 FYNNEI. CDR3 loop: CASRARAGSPYEQYF. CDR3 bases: TGTGCCAGCAGGGCACGAGCGGGGTCTCCCTACGAGCAGTACTTC. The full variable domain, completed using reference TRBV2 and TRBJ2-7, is EPEVTQTPSHQVTQMGQEVILRCVPISNHLYFYWYRQILGQKVEFLVSFYNNEISEKSEIFDDQFSVERPDGSNFTLKIRSTKLEDSAMYFCASRARAGSPYEQYFGPGTRLTVT.

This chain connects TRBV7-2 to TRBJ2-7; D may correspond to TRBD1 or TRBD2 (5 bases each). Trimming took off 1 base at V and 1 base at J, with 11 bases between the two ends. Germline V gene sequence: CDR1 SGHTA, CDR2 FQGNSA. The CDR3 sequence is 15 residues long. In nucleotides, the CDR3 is TGTGCCAGCAGCTTAGTCGGGACCCCTTCCTACGAGCAGTACTTC. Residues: CASSLVGTPSYEQYF.

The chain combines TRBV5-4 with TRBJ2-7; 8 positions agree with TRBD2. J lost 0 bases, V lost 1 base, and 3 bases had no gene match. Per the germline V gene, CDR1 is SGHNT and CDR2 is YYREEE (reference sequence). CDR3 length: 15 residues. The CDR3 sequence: CASSLTSGSSYEQYF. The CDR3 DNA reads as TGTGCCAGCAGCTTGACTAGCGGAAGCTCCTACGAGCAGTACTTC.

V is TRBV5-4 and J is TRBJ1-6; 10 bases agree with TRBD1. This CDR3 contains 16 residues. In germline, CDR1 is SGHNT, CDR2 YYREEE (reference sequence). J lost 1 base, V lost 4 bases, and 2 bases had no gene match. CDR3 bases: TGTGCCAGCAGCACGGACAGGGGGTCCTATAATTCACCCCTCCACTTT. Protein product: CASSTDRGSYNSPLHF.

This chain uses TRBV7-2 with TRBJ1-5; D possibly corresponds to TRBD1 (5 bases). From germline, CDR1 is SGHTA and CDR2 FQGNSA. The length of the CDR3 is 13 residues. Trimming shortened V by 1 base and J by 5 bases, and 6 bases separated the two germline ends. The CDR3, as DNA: TGTGCCAGCAGCTTAGAGGGACATCAGCCCCAGCATTTT. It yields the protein CASSLEGHQPQHF.

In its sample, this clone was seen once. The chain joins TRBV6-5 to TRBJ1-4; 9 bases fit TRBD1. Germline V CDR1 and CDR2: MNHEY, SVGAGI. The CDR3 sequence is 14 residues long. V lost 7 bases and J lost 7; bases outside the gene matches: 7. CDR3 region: CASIQTGGSEKLFF. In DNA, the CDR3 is TGTGCCAGCATCCAGACAGGGGGGAGTGAAAAACTGTTTTTT.

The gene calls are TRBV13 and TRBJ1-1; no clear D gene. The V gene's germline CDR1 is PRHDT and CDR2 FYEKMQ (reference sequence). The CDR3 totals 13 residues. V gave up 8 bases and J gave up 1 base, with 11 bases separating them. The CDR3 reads CASGGQRNTEAFF. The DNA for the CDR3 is TGTGCCAGCGGAGGTCAGCGGAACACTGAAGCTTTCTTT.

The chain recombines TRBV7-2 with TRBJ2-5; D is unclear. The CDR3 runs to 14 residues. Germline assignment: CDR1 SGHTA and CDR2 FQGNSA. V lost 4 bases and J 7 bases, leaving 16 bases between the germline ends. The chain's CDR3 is CASSSDRRIGTQYF. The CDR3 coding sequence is TGTGCCAGCAGCTCGGACCGAAGGATCGGGACCCAGTACTTC.

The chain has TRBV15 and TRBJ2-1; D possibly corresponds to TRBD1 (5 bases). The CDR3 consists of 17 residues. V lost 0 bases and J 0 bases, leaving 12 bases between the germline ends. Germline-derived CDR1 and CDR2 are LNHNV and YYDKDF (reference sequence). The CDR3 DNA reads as TGTGCCACCAGCAGAGATAGGACACACTACTCCTACAATGAGCAGTTCTTC. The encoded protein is CATSRDRTHYSYNEQFF.

The CDR3 loop is CASSGGKGQGYSPLHF. CDR3 nucleotide sequence: TGTGCCAGCAGCGGGGGGAAAGGACAGGGATATTCACCCCTCCACTTT. The chain employs TRBV7-6 and TRBJ1-6, with 8 bases matching TRBD1. V was pared by 5 bases and J by 8 bases, with 11 bases of the junction left unmatched. The germline V gene has CDR1 SGHVS and CDR2 FNYEAQ. This CDR3 region has 16 residues.

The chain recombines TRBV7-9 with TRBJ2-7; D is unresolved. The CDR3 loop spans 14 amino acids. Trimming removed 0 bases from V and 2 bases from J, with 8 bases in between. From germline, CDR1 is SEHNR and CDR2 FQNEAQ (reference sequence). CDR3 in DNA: TGTGCCAGCAGCTTAGCTCTCAGCCCCTACGAGCAGTACTTC. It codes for CASSLALSPYEQYF.

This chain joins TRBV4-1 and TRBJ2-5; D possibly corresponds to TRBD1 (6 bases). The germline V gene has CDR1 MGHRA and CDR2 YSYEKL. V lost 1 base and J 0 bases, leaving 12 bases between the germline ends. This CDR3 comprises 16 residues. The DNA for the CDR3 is TGCGCCAGCAGCCAAGTAGGGGGACCGCACCAAGAGACCCAGTACTTC. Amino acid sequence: CASSQVGGPHQETQYF.

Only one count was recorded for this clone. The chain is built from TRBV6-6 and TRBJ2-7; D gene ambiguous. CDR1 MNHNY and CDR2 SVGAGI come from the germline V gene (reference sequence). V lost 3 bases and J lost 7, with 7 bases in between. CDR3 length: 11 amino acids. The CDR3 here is CASSYDAEQYF. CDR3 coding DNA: TGTGCCAGCAGTTATGACGCAGAGCAGTACTTC.

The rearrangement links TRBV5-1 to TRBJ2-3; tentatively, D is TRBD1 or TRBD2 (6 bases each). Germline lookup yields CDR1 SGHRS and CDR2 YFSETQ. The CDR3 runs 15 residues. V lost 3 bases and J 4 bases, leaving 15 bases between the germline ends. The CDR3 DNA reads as TGCGCCAGCAGCTCGGGACTCCCAGGGGCAGATACGCAGTATTTT. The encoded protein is CASSSGLPGADTQYF.